One sample yielded the 21 T cell receptor beta chains listed below, sequenced in a study of blood T cells in healthy people across ages. A second PCR, run for about 6 to 11 cycles, used a sample-barcoded 5' primer plus a J-beta primer mix. From the 5' RACE reads, TCRdb called clonotypes with MiXCR, one entry per CDR3 protein. Of around 1.1 million distinct CDR3 sequences listed, more than 30% are singletons. Source material: blood. The source is a man between 18 and 35 years old in good health.

The sample holds a few counts of this clonotype. The chain joins TRBV7-2 to TRBJ1-1, with TRBD1 matching 11 bases. Germline V CDR1 and CDR2: SGHTA, FQGNSA. The CDR3 is made up of 16 amino acids. After removal of 4 bases from V and 4 bases from J, the junction contained 8 bases not matched to a gene. This CDR3 is CASSSIGQGARTEAFF. The CDR3 nucleotides read TGTGCCAGCAGCTCGATTGGACAGGGGGCTCGCACTGAAGCTTTCTTT.

This chain links TRBV7-2 with TRBJ2-3; 12 nucleotides align to TRBD2. V trimming: 4 bases; J trimming: 2 bases; junction bases outside the gene matches: 16. The CDR3 consists of 20 residues. Looked up from germline, CDR1 is SGHTA and CDR2 is FQGNSA. The CDR3: CASSSPTSGSRSAYTDTQYF. CDR3 bases: TGTGCCAGCAGCTCCCCGACTAGCGGGAGCCGGTCCGCCTACACAGATACGCAGTATTTT.

Turning to this clonotype: This could be a read error, since a much larger clone is one nucleotide away. The chain employs TRBV20-1 and TRBJ2-5; D call uncertain. There are 12 residues in the CDR3. Germline CDR1 DFQATT, CDR2 SNEGSKA (reference sequence). Trimming took 3 bases from V and 7 from J, leaving 12 bases between them. The CDR3 sequence is CSASQPLGTQYF. CDR3 nucleotides: TGCAGTGCTAGCCAGCCCTTAGGGACCCAGTACTTC.

This clonotype was seen a few times. The V call is TRBV4-3, the J call TRBJ1-4; 8 bases align to TRBD1. This CDR3 comprises 13 residues. Germline V gives CDR1 LGHNA, CDR2 YSLEER. Losses at the gene ends were 5 bases for V and 8 bases for J; bases not matched to a gene: 4. This CDR3 is CASSARQGEKLFF. CDR3 DNA: TGCGCCAGCAGCGCCCGACAGGGGGAAAAACTGTTTTTT.

This clonotype turned up a few times. The chain couples TRBV6-5 to TRBJ1-1; D is unresolved. Trimming removed 2 bases at V and 1 base at J, with 11 bases between. The CDR3 spans 15 residues. Germline V lookup: CDR1 MNHEY, CDR2 SVGAGI. The CDR3 region has the DNA TGTGCCAGCAGTTACACGGCCGTTCAGAACACTGAAGCTTTCTTT. Translating it yields CASSYTAVQNTEAFF.

This clonotype has only a few counts. A read error may produce the germline difference seen at one junction end. The gene calls are TRBV20-1 and TRBJ1-4; D is possibly TRBD1 (6 bases). The germline V gene has CDR1 DFQATT and CDR2 SNEGSKA (reference sequence). The CDR3 runs 13 residues. The CDR3 spells CSGQTGSKEKLFF. Here the CDR3 DNA reads TGCAGTGGGCAGACAGGCTCTAAAGAAAAACTGTTTTTT.

CDR3 protein: CASSELYNEQFF. CDR3 DNA sequence: TGTGCCAGCAGTGAATTGTACAATGAGCAGTTCTTC. V gene TRBV2 combines with J gene TRBJ2-1; D ambiguous. Germline V lookup: CDR1 SNHLY, CDR2 FYNNEI. Trimming cost V 2 bases and J 4 bases, with 3 bases left between them. The CDR3 length is 12 residues.

This chain uses TRBV29-1 with TRBJ2-3; D remains ambiguous. The CDR3 sequence is 15 residues long. Germline CDR1 and CDR2: SQVTM and ANQGSEA. The germline V and J ends were trimmed by 2 bases and 2 bases, with 14 bases remaining between them. The CDR3 DNA sequence: TGCAGCGTTGAACCGGACGCCGAATACACAGATACGCAGTATTTT. Its protein product is CSVEPDAEYTDTQYF.

This clonotype was seen ten or more times. V gene TRBV6-2 or TRBV6-3 combines with J gene TRBJ2-5; 7 nucleotides align to TRBD1. This CDR3 has 13 residues. Germline V CDR1 and CDR2: MNHEY, SVGEGT. After removal of 5 bases from V and 4 bases from J, the junction contained 4 bases not matched to a gene. The CDR3 sequence: CASSRQGRETQYF. The CDR3 DNA reads as TGTGCCAGCAGTAGACAGGGAAGAGAGACCCAGTACTTC.

As concerns this clonotype: Given a much more abundant clone one base away, this may be a read error. The chain links TRBV29-1 to TRBJ2-3; weak D call: TRBD1 (5 bases). CDR1 is SQVTM and CDR2 is ANQGSEA in the germline V gene. This CDR3 region has 15 residues. CDR3 DNA sequence: TGCAGCGCTGAAGATCCCTTGACAGTCACAGATACGCAGTATTTT. It yields the protein CSAEDPLTVTDTQYF.

The chain recombines TRBV20-1 with TRBJ1-2, with TRBD1 matching 7 bases. CDR1 and CDR2 (germline): DFQATT, SNEGSKA (reference sequence). After removal of 5 bases from V and 6 bases from J, the junction contained 6 bases not matched to a gene. The CDR3 runs 12 residues. CDR3 protein: CSAGQVGDGYTF. In nucleotides, the CDR3 is TGCAGTGCTGGACAGGTTGGGGATGGCTACACCTTC.

This clonotype has more than one count but fewer than ten. The V gene is TRBV6-5, the J gene TRBJ1-1, with D possibly being TRBD1 (5 bases). Trimming stripped 7 bases from V and 0 bases from J, with 6 bases between. Germline CDR1 and CDR2: MNHEY and SVGAGI. The CDR3 has 12 residues. The CDR3 spells CASTGVNTEAFF. CDR3 sequence (DNA): TGTGCCAGCACGGGGGTGAACACTGAAGCTTTCTTT.

The chain joins TRBV9 to TRBJ2-7; D is possibly TRBD1 or TRBD2 (5 bases each). Germline assignment: CDR1 SGDLS and CDR2 YYNGEE. The CDR3 spans 14 residues. The germline V and J ends were trimmed by 0 bases and 5 bases, with 12 bases remaining between them. The CDR3 protein is CASSVAPGTHEQYF. The CDR3 nucleotides read TGTGCCAGCAGCGTAGCTCCGGGGACCCACGAGCAGTACTTC.

The V call is TRBV10-3, the J call TRBJ2-1, with TRBD2 as a possible D gene (6 bases). Germline V lookup: CDR1 ENHRY, CDR2 SYGVKD. The V gene lost 2 bases and the J gene lost 5 bases, with 16 bases spanning the gap. The CDR3 spans 16 residues. CDR3 bases: TGTGCCATCAGTGAGCCGGGAGAGGGACCTGACAATGAGCAGTTCTTC. Protein sequence: CAISEPGEGPDNEQFF.

This clonotype occurred a few times. The chain carries TRBV9 and TRBJ1-1, with D perhaps matching TRBD1 (6 bases). CDR1 is SGDLS, CDR2 YYNGEE, per germline. The CDR3 has 13 residues. V lost 3 bases to trimming and J lost 5 bases, with 11 bases between them. CDR3 amino acids: CASSEGGKTEAFF. The CDR3 region has the DNA TGTGCCAGCAGCGAAGGGGGAAAGACTGAAGCTTTCTTT.

The J gene is TRBJ1-5, the V gene TRBV21-1. TRBV21-1 is deemed a pseudogene. The CDR3 is made up of 18 amino acids. CDR3 region: CASSKGCYAAGRRQPQHF. CDR3 DNA: TGTGCCAGCAGCAAAGGATGTTATGCGGCAGGGCGAAGGCAGCCCCAGCATTTT.

This clonotype was counted a few times. The chain joins TRBV9 to TRBJ2-3; TRBD1 matches at 9 bases. From germline, CDR1 is SGDLS and CDR2 YYNGEE. This CDR3 spans 16 amino acids. With V trimmed by 2 bases and J by 2 bases, 6 bases remained unmatched. This CDR3 reads CASSVGTGHTTDTQYF. The CDR3 DNA reads as TGTGCCAGCAGCGTCGGGACAGGGCACACCACAGATACGCAGTATTTT.

This chain links TRBV10-3 with TRBJ2-7; D may be TRBD1 (6 bases). The V gene lost 10 bases and the J gene lost 3 bases, with 13 bases spanning the gap. This CDR3 is built from 12 residues. Germline-derived CDR1 and CDR2 are ENHRY and SYGVKD. The CDR3 loop is CATRGLDYEQYF. In DNA form, the CDR3 reads TGTGCCACCAGGGGTCTAGACTACGAGCAGTACTTC.

This clonotype appeared a few times. The V call is TRBV4-3, the J call TRBJ2-3; perhaps TRBD1 as D (6 bases). The CDR3 length is 16 residues. V lost 4 bases, J lost 0 bases, and 14 bases lay in between. Germline lookup yields CDR1 LGHNA and CDR2 YSLEER. The CDR3 loop is CASSRDRFSSTDTQYF. Here the CDR3 DNA reads TGCGCCAGCAGCCGAGACAGGTTTTCTAGCACAGATACGCAGTATTTT.

The chain recombines TRBV7-2 with TRBJ1-2, with unresolved D. CDR3 length: 13 residues. V was pared by 3 bases and J by 3 bases, with 8 bases between. CDR1 and CDR2 from the germline V gene are SGHTA and FQGNSA. CDR3 in amino acids: CASSFTEDYGYTF. The CDR3 region has the DNA TGTGCCAGCAGCTTTACAGAGGACTATGGCTACACCTTC.

V is TRBV12-3 or TRBV12-4 and J is TRBJ1-1, with TRBD1 identical over 8 bases. With 3 bases clipped from V and 1 base from J, the junction kept 4 bases outside the gene matches. The CDR3 spans 15 residues. As DNA, the CDR3 is TGTGCCAGCAGTTTTTTCGGGACAGGGAACACTGAAGCTTTCTTT. Encoded protein: CASSFFGTGNTEAFF.